This TCR beta chain was identified in a study of human T cells and chemical hapten exposure. The overall study: Minor volume differences among pooled libraries chiefly drove per-sample TCR yield variation. General study points: No shift was seen in TCRs above 1 in 1000 frequency with DPC sensitization.

For the library, individual cDNA molecules each received unique molecular identifiers. MiXCR, run by TCRdb on the RACE reads, gives a single entry per CDR3 protein. The data hold 60,000 to 80,000 distinct CDR3 sequences, with 6% to 7% observed a single time. V was shortened by 8 bases and J by 0 bases, with 11 bases between the two germline ends. There are 13 residues in the CDR3. The time point here: healthy volunteer bleed at 6 weeks. Unfractionated whole blood yielded total RNA. A word on this clonotype: The antigen is unknown.

The rearrangement uses TRBV12-3 or TRBV12-4 and TRBJ2-7, with D unresolved. The sequencing sample was made of whole blood. This clonotype was obtained from a female donor in good health. Some clones in this sample may be carry-over from other donors' samples. CDR3 DNA: TGTGCCAGCCTGGGGTCCAGCTCCTACGAGCAGTACTTC. This codes for CASLGSSSYEQYF.